Reported below is one T cell receptor (beta chain). This clone's antigen is unknown. The input lacks base qualities; no much larger clone sits a single base away. This entry is derived from a study of cytomegalovirus exposure and HLA in healthy donors (dated by TCRdb to the late 2010s). About the investigation overall: An earlier analysis of approximately 640 of the donors reported roughly 270 Gb of sequence data and some 120 million unique TCR beta sequences from some 180 million T cells. Across some 400 genotyped donors of the cohort, an average of approximately 240,000 unique TCR beta nucleotide sequences per donor were sequenced, and approximately 17% of those sequences were non-productive. Using immunosequencing, the study profiled T cell repertoires from 666 subjects and related those repertoires to cytomegalovirus serostatus. A later analysis re-examined previously published TCR beta repertoires from 600 to 700 donors and added high-resolution HLA genotyping to investigate patterns of TCR occurrence. The study aimed to test whether signatures of past pathogen exposure could be identified by cataloging public T cell receptors. The number of typed donors differed by locus: roughly 629-640 for A, B, C, DRB1 and DQB1; roughly 510 for DQA1; 606 for DPA1; and 450 to 480 for DPB1. Roughly 300 gigabases of sequencing data and about 92 million unique TCR sequences made up an early release that covered some 640 HLA-typed donors. High-throughput TCR immunosequencing, statistical association of individual TCRs with disease status, and machine learning were combined to predict cytomegalovirus infection status. All discovery cohort repertoires had been generated on a single sequencing platform. The later analysis used no new phenotypic data to find candidate immune exposures, relying instead on TCR beta sequences and their occurrence across donors. A later genetic analysis used genome-wide SNP genotypes for about 60% of the 666 donors, treating that subset as a discovery cohort. Because of strong linkage in the cohort, five DR-DQ haplotypes were treated as single units for association and clustering. Besides the first cohort of 550 to 750 subjects, a separate validation cohort made up of 95 to 150 different subjects was used. Donor age, sex, ethnicity and CMV serostatus were collected together with the repertoire data. In an earlier analysis of over 550 of the donors, high-throughput TCR beta sequencing was used to judge whether each TCR beta V gene segment behaved as functional or pseudogenic. Class I and class II HLA loci were covered by the typing at four-digit resolution. The genetic ancestry cluster associated with self-reported Caucasian donors included around 76% of the approximately 430 genotyped donors.

The cohort was made up of hundreds of healthy bone marrow donors. At the time of sampling, every cohort member was nominally healthy, though immune exposures that went unrecorded were likely present. The donor was CMV seronegative and was included in the group of hundreds of seronegative cohort members. A peripheral blood sample was collected from each donor, and TCR beta sequencing was performed on peripheral blood mononuclear cells. Genomic DNA extraction from the blood cell samples was performed with the Qiagen DNeasy Blood Extraction Kit. Receptor amplification or capture employed the immunoSEQ multiplex PCR assay. The multiplex PCR relied on a mix of 60 forward primers for TCR Vbeta segments and 13 reverse primers for TCR Jbeta segments. A multiplex PCR assay on genomic DNA amplified the CDR3 region of rearranged TCR beta genes. Amplified TCR beta libraries were sequenced as 87-base-pair reads on the Illumina HiSeq System. On the study's bioinformatics: A later analysis tallied 75 million to 85 million unique TCR beta chains across the 700 or so repertoires, and approximately 9.9 million of those chains were shared by two or more donors. Raw reads were error-corrected and collapsed into unique sequences by a nearest-neighbor algorithm in which closely related sequences were merged to remove PCR and sequencing errors. Alignment of CDR3 sequences to IMGT reference sequences was used to assign V, D and J gene segments. For a sequence to be retained, a match of at least six nucleotides to both a V gene segment and a J gene segment was required. A rearrangement was called productive if the CDR3 had no stop codons and remained in frame with V and J, and every other rearrangement was called non-productive. Following IMGT convention, CDR3 was defined as the stretch from the second conserved V-encoded cysteine to the conserved J-encoded phenylalanine. Sequences without an unambiguous match to a single V gene segment were excluded from the earlier analysis of about 600 of the donors. In an earlier analysis of approximately 500 of the donors, a V segment was called functional when productive rearrangements were above 56.7%, and segregating when the standard deviation between donors exceeded 5%. To diagnose cytomegalovirus status from the catalog of TCR beta chain sequences, a statistical classification framework was built. V and J gene assignment, in a later analysis, came from comparing TCR nucleotide sequences with IMGT/GENE-DB human TR gene sequences. A later analysis assigned CDR3 sequences and most-parsimonious VDJ recombination scenarios with the TCRdist pipeline. In a later analysis, each TCR beta chain was defined by its CDR3 amino acid sequence together with its V-gene family, and reads without a unique V-gene family were excluded. To address suspected cross-contamination and a sequencing artifact, a later analysis removed 550 to 750 highly shared, low-generation-probability nucleotide sequences. For each public chain, a later analysis derived a clonal expansion index from normalized ranks of inferred template counts within each repertoire. In a later analysis, generation probabilities were computed using a VDJ recombination model fitted to out-of-frame rearrangements, and the results were checked against IGoR. In a later analysis, TCR-TCR, TCR-HLA and TCR-CMV co-occurrence was scored with hypergeometric tests, and a repertoire-size bias correction was applied to TCR pairs. A later analysis estimated false discovery rates by permuting HLA or CMV assignments 20 times. In a later analysis, co-occurring TCRs were grouped using DBSCAN, and TCRdist sequence similarity was added for clustering within HLA-allele-positive subsets. For co-occurrence clustering, repertoires with fewer than 30,000 or more than 120,000 public chains were excluded, along with 4 to 6 repertoires with anomalous nucleotide sharing. Held by TCRdb, this immuneACCESS table contains in-frame sequences only and omits some clones. Under half of the omission traces to an unresolved V gene where checked; the cause of the rest is unknown. V, J and clone size were drawn from that table, and D and trimming were deduced from the DNA. For this sample there are about 130,000 clones; 70% to 80% appear just once. The leading ten clones occupy about 3.4% of the sample.

CDR3 length: 16 amino acids, cysteine to phenylalanine. The read is trimmed to its CDR3 DNA, 48 bases read in frame from base 1. Here V drops 4 bases and J drops 5 bases, and the junction holds 9 bases not matched to any gene. CDR1 is given as SGHRS and CDR2 as YFSETQ, both from the germline V gene. Broad study findings and their caveats: Across donors, most TCR sequences were observed very rarely, whereas some public TCRs were present in many individuals. Because counts were too low, seventeen rarely observed V segments, including chromosome 9 orphons, were excluded from the earlier analysis of several hundred of the donors. Only TCR beta chains were sequenced in this cohort, and the absence of alpha or paired-chain data limited detectable features. In a later analysis, HLA-associated TCR beta chains were found to be more clonally expanded and to have lower generation probabilities than equally common non-associated chains. A further reported finding was that TCR beta sequences accurately predicted the HLA-A and HLA-B alleles for most subjects in the first cohort. Sequencing depth was assumed to be roughly uniform across donors in the presence/absence analyses, though that assumption may not hold. A total of 150 to 200 TCR beta chains were listed by the study as associated with cytomegalovirus. In a later analysis, some 17,000 TCR beta sequences were associated with specific HLA alleles at a false discovery rate of 0.05. Linkage disequilibrium might explain the correlated functional status among segregating V segments, but an unknown experimental factor could not be ruled out. In both the original and validation cohorts, the classifier was reported to diagnose cytomegalovirus status with high specificity and sensitivity. Three of the identified cytomegalovirus-associated TCR beta chains were confirmed in vitro to be specific for cytomegalovirus antigens. The authors suggested that the approach could potentially be generalized to other disease states and immunological phenotypes. Assigning TCR associations to individual alleles was difficult when HLA alleles, especially DR and DQ, strongly co-occurred. A group of highly shared sequence variants was considered likely to be a technical artifact of the sequencing pipeline. Because the 87-base-pair reads could not distinguish some IMGT-functional V segments, including TRBV6-2 and TRBV6-3, those segments were excluded. According to a later analysis, TCR association rates differed among HLA loci, with DRB1 alleles showing the most associated TCRs and HLA-C alleles showing the fewest. Because some donors lacked HLA typing at each locus, the association tests relied only on the typed subset. An association between a missense DCLRE1C variant and V-gene and J-gene trimming of TCR beta chains was found in a later genetic analysis and replicated in an independent cohort. In an earlier analysis of about 600 of the donors, most TCR beta V segments appeared in productive rearrangements about 90% or about 30% of the time, broadly matching IMGT annotations. A later analysis reported that several top co-occurrence clusters appeared linked to parvovirus B19, influenza, CMV and Epstein-Barr virus. The only immune exposure information available for the cohort was CMV serostatus. In a later analysis, most CMV-associated TCR beta chains were found to appear HLA-restricted, with HLA associations seemingly driven largely by CMV exposure. According to a later genetic analysis, donors in an Asian-associated ancestry cluster had fewer N-insertions in productive TCRs than the roughly 670-donor mean.

In this chain, TRBV5-1 is recombined with TRBJ2-5; 12 bases in between match TRBD2. The TCR originated in a man aged 30-40 years in good health and CMV-seronegative. The sample consisted of PBMCs. The DNA reads as follows: TGCGCCAGCAGCGATCCTCGGACTAGCGGGGATGAGACCCAGTACTTC. Translated, this gives CASSDPRTSGDETQYF.